The present entry profiles one T cell receptor beta chain with its context. Alongside a J-beta primer mix, a sample-barcoded 5' primer served in a second PCR lasting roughly 7 to 12 cycles. Via MiXCR, TCRdb re-called the 5' RACE reads, giving one row per CDR3 protein. Of roughly 680,000 distinct CDR3 sequences in the sample, around 52% were seen once. This sample was taken from a study of blood T cells in healthy people across ages. J was trimmed by 11 bases and V by 6 bases; bases with no gene match: 6. The V gene's germline CDR1 is SQVTM and CDR2 ANQGSEA. The CDR3 contains 12 residues. Sequenced sample: blood. The rearrangement uses TRBV29-1 and TRBJ2-5; 13 bases map to TRBD2. The receptor's source is a woman older than 75 in good health. CDR3 in amino acids: CSVTGTSGEQYF. CDR3 coding DNA: TGCAGCGTCACCGGGACTAGCGGGGAGCAGTACTTC.